These T cell receptor beta chains were read from a single sample in a study of identical twins. TCRdb recomputed calls from the 5' RACE reads with MiXCR, one row per CDR3 protein. The sample lists 700,000 or so distinct CDR3 sequences; 21% were seen once. These data also formed part of another study, on T cells expressing NK-cell markers.

The material sequenced was PBMCs. These receptors came from a woman aged 18-35 years in good health. Both conserved end residues are part of each CDR3. The D gene is left open where the match is weak. Clone size is stated in some rows and not others, as once, few, many or a class when expanded.

clone size: -
J gene: TRBJ1-1
D gene: -
V gene: TRBV20-1
CDR3 protein: CSASGGRTEAFF
CDR3 DNA: TGCAGTGCTAGTGGCGGGCGGACTGAAGCTTTCTTT

clone size: -
J gene: TRBJ2-3
D gene: -
V gene: TRBV9
CDR3 protein: CASSSNRRKDPTDTQYF
CDR3 DNA: TGTGCCAGCAGCTCAAACCGACGGAAGGACCCCACAGATACGCAGTATTTT

clone size: -
J gene: TRBJ2-3
D gene: -
V gene: TRBV11-2
CDR3 protein: CASSYRNAGRPQADTQYF
CDR3 DNA: TGTGCCAGCAGCTACCGAAATGCGGGACGCCCTCAGGCAGATACGCAGTACTTT

clone size: many
J gene: TRBJ2-7
D gene: TRBD1
V gene: TRBV10-3
CDR3 protein: CAISETGGYEQYF
CDR3 DNA: TGTGCCATCAGTGAGACAGGGGGGTACGAGCAGTACTTC

clone size: few
J gene: TRBJ2-1
D gene: -
V gene: TRBV5-1
CDR3 protein: CASADTRNNEQFF
CDR3 DNA: TGCGCCAGCGCTGACACCCGGAACAATGAGCAGTTCTTC

clone size: -
J gene: TRBJ1-2
D gene: TRBD1
V gene: TRBV20-1
CDR3 protein: CSAGTGNIYGYTF
CDR3 DNA: TGCAGTGCCGGGACAGGGAATATCTATGGCTACACCTTC

clone size: few
J gene: TRBJ2-7
D gene: TRBD1
V gene: TRBV7-6
CDR3 protein: CASSPRTGGAMGEQYF
CDR3 DNA: TGTGCCAGCAGCCCTAGGACAGGGGGCGCGATGGGCGAGCAGTACTTC

clone size: -
J gene: TRBJ2-7
D gene: TRBD1
V gene: TRBV5-1
CDR3 protein: CASSLIAGAGGLASEQYF
CDR3 DNA: TGCGCCAGCAGCTTGATCGCCGGAGCAGGGGGCTTGGCGTCCGAGCAGTACTTC

clone size: -
J gene: TRBJ2-6
D gene: -
V gene: TRBV20-1
CDR3 protein: CSARVGQGGANVLTF
CDR3 DNA: TGCAGTGCTAGGGTGGGCCAGGGGGGGGCCAACGTCCTGACTTTC

clone size: once
J gene: TRBJ1-3
D gene: -
V gene: TRBV12-3/TRBV12-4
CDR3 protein: CAFSSYNTIYF
CDR3 DNA: TGTGCCTTCAGTTCGTACAACACCATATATTTT

clone size: many
J gene: TRBJ2-5
D gene: -
V gene: TRBV12-3/TRBV12-4
CDR3 protein: CASRPGTTMQETQYF
CDR3 DNA: TGTGCCAGCAGGCCCGGGACCACGATGCAAGAGACCCAGTACTTC

clone size: -
J gene: TRBJ2-2
D gene: -
V gene: TRBV21-1
CDR3 protein: CASSSVPGDRLTPGSCFF
CDR3 DNA: -

clone size: -
J gene: TRBJ2-3
D gene: TRBD2
V gene: TRBV5-1
CDR3 protein: CASSILAGGTADTQYF
CDR3 DNA: TGCGCCAGCAGCATCCTAGCGGGGGGGACCGCAGATACGCAGTATTTT

clone size: few
J gene: TRBJ2-7
D gene: -
V gene: TRBV12-3/TRBV12-4
CDR3 protein: CASSLLTGLGEQYF
CDR3 DNA: TGTGCCAGCAGCCTGCTCACAGGGCTGGGGGAGCAGTACTTC

clone size: few
J gene: TRBJ2-2
D gene: TRBD2
V gene: TRBV10-3
CDR3 protein: CAISDPGLAATGELFF
CDR3 DNA: TGTGCCATCAGTGACCCTGGACTAGCGGCCACCGGGGAGCTGTTTTTT

clone size: -
J gene: TRBJ2-1
D gene: TRBD2
V gene: TRBV20-1
CDR3 protein: CSARRLADYNEQFF
CDR3 DNA: TGCAGTGCTAGGAGACTAGCGGACTACAATGAGCAGTTCTTC

clone size: once
J gene: TRBJ2-1
D gene: -
V gene: TRBV7-8
CDR3 protein: CASSGRGPSYNEQFF
CDR3 DNA: TGTGCCAGCAGCGGTCGAGGACCCTCCTACAATGAGCAGTTCTTC

clone size: few
J gene: TRBJ2-1
D gene: -
V gene: TRBV18
CDR3 protein: CASSAYLASRSYNEQFF
CDR3 DNA: TGTGCCAGCTCAGCCTATTTAGCTTCACGATCCTACAATGAGCAGTTCTTC

clone size: -
J gene: TRBJ2-1
D gene: -
V gene: TRBV5-1
CDR3 protein: CASSTDNEQFF
CDR3 DNA: TGCGCCAGCAGCACTGACAATGAGCAGTTCTTC

clone size: few
J gene: TRBJ1-2
D gene: -
V gene: TRBV18
CDR3 protein: CASSPDSKGYTF
CDR3 DNA: TGTGCCAGCTCACCAGATTCTAAGGGCTACACCTTC

clone size: -
J gene: TRBJ2-1
D gene: -
V gene: TRBV10-2
CDR3 protein: CASTVAGVGNEQFF
CDR3 DNA: TGCGCCAGCACAGTGGCAGGGGTTGGGAATGAGCAGTTCTTC

clone size: -
J gene: TRBJ1-2
D gene: TRBD1
V gene: TRBV11-2
CDR3 protein: CASSRYRGPDGYTF
CDR3 DNA: TGTGCCAGCAGCCGTTACAGGGGGCCCGATGGCTACACCTTC

clone size: many
J gene: TRBJ1-2
D gene: -
V gene: TRBV20-1
CDR3 protein: CSASEAGYGYTF
CDR3 DNA: TGCAGTGCTAGTGAGGCGGGGTATGGCTACACCTTC